Shown below are 2 T cell receptor beta chains from a single sample sequenced in a study of blood T cell repertoires in COVID-19. Using immunoSEQ multiplex PCR, the repertoire was profiled, and TCRdb retains in-frame clones only, with some absent. The table has about 170,000 clones, around nine tenths seen once. The sample taken for sequencing was peripheral blood. These receptors were obtained from an elderly woman with COVID-19, enrolled during active disease.

The CDR3 DNA reads as TGTGCCAGCAGTCCGGCGGGACTAGCGGGAGCCCGGGGTGACACCGGGGAGCTGTTTTTT. Translated: CASSPAGLAGARGDTGELFF. The rearrangement links TRBV6-6 to TRBJ2-2; 14 bases are shared with TRBD2. Per germline, CDR1 MNHNY and CDR2 SVGAGI (reference sequence). The CDR3 has 20 residues. With V trimmed by 5 bases and J by 3 bases, 14 bases remained unmatched.

The rearrangement uses TRBV28 and TRBJ2-3; 8 bases are a match to TRBD1. The CDR3 has 17 residues. V was clipped by 1 base and J by 6 bases; unmatched bases: 12. Germline CDR1 MDHEN, CDR2 SYDVKM. The CDR3 DNA reads TGTGCCAGCAGTTTATTAGCCGGACAGGGAGGAGCGGATACGCAGTATTTT. Translation: CASSLLAGQGGADTQYF.